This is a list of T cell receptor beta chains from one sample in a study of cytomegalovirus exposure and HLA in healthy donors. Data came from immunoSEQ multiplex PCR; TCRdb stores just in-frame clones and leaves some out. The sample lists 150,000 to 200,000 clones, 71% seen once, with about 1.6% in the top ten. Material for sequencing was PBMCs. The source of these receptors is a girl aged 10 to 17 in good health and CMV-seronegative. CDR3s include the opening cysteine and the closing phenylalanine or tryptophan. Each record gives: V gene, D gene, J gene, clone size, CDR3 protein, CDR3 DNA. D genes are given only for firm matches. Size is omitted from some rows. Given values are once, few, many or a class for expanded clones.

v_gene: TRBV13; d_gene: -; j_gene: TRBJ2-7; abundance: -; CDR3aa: CASSLRQGAYEQYF; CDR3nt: TGTGCCAGCAGCTTAAGGCAGGGCGCCTACGAGCAGTACTTC
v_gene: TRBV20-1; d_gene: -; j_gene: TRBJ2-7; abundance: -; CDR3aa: CSARSPGEQYF; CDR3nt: TGCAGTGCTAGATCTCCAGGAGAGCAGTACTTC
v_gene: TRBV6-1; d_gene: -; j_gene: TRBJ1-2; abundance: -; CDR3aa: CASSEQGHGYTF; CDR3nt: TGTGCCAGCAGCGAACAGGGTCATGGCTACACCTTC
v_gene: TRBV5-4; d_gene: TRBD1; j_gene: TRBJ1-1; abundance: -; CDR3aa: CASSPTDRVDTEAFF; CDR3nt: TGTGCCAGCAGCCCGACGGACAGGGTGGACACTGAAGCTTTCTTT
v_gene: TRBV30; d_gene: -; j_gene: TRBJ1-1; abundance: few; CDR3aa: CAWTGLYTEAFF; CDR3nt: TGTGCCTGGACAGGCTTATACACTGAAGCTTTCTTT
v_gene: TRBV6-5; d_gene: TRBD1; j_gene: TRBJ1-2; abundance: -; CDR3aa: CASSRRQGGDGYTF; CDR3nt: TGTGCCAGCAGTCGACGACAGGGGGGCGATGGCTACACCTTC
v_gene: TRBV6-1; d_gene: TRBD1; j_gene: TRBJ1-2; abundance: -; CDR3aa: CASSQGDRGRNYGYTF; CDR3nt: TGTGCCAGCAGTCAAGGAGACAGGGGCCGGAACTATGGCTACACCTTC
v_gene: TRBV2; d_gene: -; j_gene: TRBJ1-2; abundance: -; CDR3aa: CASSEVEAPRTF; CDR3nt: TGTGCCAGCAGTGAAGTTGAGGCCCCCCGGACCTTC
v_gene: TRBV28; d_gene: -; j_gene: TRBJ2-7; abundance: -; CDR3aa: CASSFPGRAGEQYF; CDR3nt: TGTGCCAGCAGTTTCCCCGGCAGGGCTGGTGAGCAGTACTTC
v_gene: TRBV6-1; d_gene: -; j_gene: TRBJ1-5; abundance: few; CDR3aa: CASSEQQGLGNQPQHF; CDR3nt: TGTGCCAGCAGTGAACAGCAGGGCCTCGGCAATCAGCCCCAGCATTTT
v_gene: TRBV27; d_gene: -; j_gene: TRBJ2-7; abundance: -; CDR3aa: CASKLYLDGTYEQYF; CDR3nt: TGTGCCAGCAAACTATACCTCGACGGAACCTACGAGCAGTACTTC
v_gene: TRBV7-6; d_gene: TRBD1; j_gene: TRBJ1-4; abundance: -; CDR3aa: CASSVGQGPEKLFF; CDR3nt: TGTGCCAGCAGCGTCGGACAGGGTCCTGAAAAACTGTTTTTT
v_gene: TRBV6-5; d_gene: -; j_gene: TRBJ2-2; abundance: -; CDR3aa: CASSYRGELFF; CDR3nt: TGTGCCAGCAGTTATCGGGGGGAGCTGTTTTTT
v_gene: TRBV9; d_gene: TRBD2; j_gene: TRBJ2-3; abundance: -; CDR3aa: CASSVGARESTDTQYF; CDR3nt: TGTGCCAGCAGCGTAGGTGCGCGGGAGTCTACAGATACGCAGTATTTT
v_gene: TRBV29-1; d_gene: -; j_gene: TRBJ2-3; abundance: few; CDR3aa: CSVGKGADTQYF; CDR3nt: TGCAGCGTTGGAAAGGGGGCAGATACGCAGTATTTT
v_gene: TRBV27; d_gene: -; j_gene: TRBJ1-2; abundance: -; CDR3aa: CASSPGAGGPSSTF; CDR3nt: TGTGCCAGCAGTCCGGGGGCGGGGGGCCCTAGTAGCACCTTC
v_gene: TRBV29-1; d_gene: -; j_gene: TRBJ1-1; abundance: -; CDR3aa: CSVAGVLNTEAFF; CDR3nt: TGCAGCGTTGCAGGGGTTTTGAACACTGAAGCTTTCTTT
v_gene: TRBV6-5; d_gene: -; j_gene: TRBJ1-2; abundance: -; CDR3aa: CASRTGLGSGGYTF; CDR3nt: TGTGCCAGCAGGACCGGACTAGGGTCGGGGGGCTACACCTTC
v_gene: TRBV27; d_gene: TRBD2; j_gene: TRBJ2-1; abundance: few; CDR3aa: CASSLRGVVVEQFF; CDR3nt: TGTGCCAGCAGTTTACGGGGGGTTGTAGTGGAGCAGTTCTTC
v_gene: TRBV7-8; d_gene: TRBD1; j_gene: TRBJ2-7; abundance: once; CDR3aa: CASSLESGQGNYEQYF; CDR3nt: TGTGCCAGCAGCTTAGAATCCGGACAGGGGAACTACGAGCAGTACTTC
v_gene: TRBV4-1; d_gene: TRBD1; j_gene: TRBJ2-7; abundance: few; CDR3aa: CASSPRVGTGAYEQYF; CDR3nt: TGCGCCAGCAGCCCCCGCGTGGGGACAGGGGCCTACGAGCAGTACTTC
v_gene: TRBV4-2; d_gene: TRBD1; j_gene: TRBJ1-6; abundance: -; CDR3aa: CASSQRGQGGLNSPLHF; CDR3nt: TGTGCCAGCAGCCAGAGGGGACAGGGGGGATTGAATTCACCCCTCCACTTT
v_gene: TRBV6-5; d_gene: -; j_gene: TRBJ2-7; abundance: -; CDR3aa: CASRPTGIHEQYF; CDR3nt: TGTGCCAGCAGGCCAACAGGGATCCACGAGCAGTACTTC
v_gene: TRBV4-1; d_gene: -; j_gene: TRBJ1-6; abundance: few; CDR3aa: CASSRENSPLHF; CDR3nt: TGCGCCAGCAGCCGCGAGAATTCACCCCTCCACTTT
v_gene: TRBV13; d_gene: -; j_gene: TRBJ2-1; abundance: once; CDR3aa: CASSSGQPHEQFF; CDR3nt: TGTGCCAGCAGCTCAGGACAGCCACATGAGCAGTTCTTC
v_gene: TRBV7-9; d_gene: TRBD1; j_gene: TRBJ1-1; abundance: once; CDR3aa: CASSPPGQGNTEAFF; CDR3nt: TGTGCCAGCAGCCCCCCGGGACAGGGGAACACTGAAGCTTTCTTT
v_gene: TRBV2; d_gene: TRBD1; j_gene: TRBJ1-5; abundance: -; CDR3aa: CASTRDRGYQPQHF; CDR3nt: TGTGCCAGCACCCGGGACAGGGGGTATCAGCCCCAGCATTTT
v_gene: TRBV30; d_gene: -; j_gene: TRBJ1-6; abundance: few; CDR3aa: CAWSVLILHSLHF; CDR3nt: TGTGCCTGGAGTGTACTGATTTTGCACTCACTCCACTTT
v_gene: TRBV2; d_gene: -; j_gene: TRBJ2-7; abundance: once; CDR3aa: CASFTRAVRAYEQYF; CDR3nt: TGTGCCAGCTTTACGCGGGCCGTGAGAGCCTACGAGCAGTACTTC
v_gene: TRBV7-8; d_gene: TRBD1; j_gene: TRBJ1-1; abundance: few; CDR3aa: CASSLEGTGVNTEAFF; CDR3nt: TGTGCCAGCAGCTTAGAGGGGACAGGGGTGAACACTGAAGCTTTCTTT
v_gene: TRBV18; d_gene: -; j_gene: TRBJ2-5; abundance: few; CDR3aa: CASSPGIRQGETQYF; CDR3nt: TGTGCCAGCTCACCTGGAATTAGGCAGGGGGAGACCCAGTACTTC
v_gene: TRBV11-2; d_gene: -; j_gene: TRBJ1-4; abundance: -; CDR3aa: CASSSTNEKLFF; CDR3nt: TGTGCCAGCAGCTCTACTAATGAAAAACTGTTTTTT
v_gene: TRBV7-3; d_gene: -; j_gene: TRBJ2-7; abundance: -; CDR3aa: CASSRGLSDEQYF; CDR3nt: TGTGCCAGCAGCAGGGGTTTGAGCGACGAGCAGTACTTC